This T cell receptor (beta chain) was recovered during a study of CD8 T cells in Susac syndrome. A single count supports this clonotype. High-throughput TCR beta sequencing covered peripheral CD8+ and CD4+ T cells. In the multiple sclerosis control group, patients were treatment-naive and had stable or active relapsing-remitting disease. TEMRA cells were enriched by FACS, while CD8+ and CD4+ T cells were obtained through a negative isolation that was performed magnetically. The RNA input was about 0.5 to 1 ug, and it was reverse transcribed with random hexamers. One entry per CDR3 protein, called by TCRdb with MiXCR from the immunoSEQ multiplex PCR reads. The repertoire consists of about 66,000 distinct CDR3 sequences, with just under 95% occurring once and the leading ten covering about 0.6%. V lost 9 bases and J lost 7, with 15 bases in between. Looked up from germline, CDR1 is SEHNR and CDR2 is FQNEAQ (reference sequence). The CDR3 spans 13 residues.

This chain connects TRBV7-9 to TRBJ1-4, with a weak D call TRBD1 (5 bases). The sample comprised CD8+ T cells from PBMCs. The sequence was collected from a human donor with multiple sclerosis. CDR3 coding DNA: TGTGCCAGTGGGGCAGGGTTTGGTGAAAAACTGTTTTTT. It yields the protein CASGAGFGEKLFF.